One and the same sample provided the 16 T cell receptor beta chains below, sequenced in a study of cytomegalovirus exposure and HLA in healthy donors. The PCR employed 60 Vbeta primers together with 13 Jbeta primers. TCRdb's table, derived via immunoSEQ multiplex PCR, lists solely in-frame clones and lacks some. The sample has some 110,000 clones, around 10% seen once. The sequencing input was PBMCs. These receptors were collected from a man aged 25-40 years in good health and CMV-seronegative.

This clone has more than one count but fewer than ten. This sequence joins TRBV29-1 and TRBJ2-7; 10 bases are a match to TRBD1. CDR1 is SQVTM, CDR2 ANQGSEA, per germline. With 1 base clipped from V and 3 bases from J, the junction kept 3 bases outside the gene matches. The CDR3 has 14 residues. This CDR3 is CSVEGTGGYYEQYF. In nucleotides, the CDR3 is TGCAGCGTTGAAGGGACAGGGGGATACTACGAGCAGTACTTC.

This clone was observed a handful of times. V usage is TRBV21-1 and J usage is TRBJ1-4; no DNA check was done on the table's D call, TRBD1. TRBV21-1 is described as a pseudogene. The CDR3 covers 19 residues. CDR3 loop: CASSKPRVTGGSTNEKLFF. The CDR3 DNA reads TGTGCCAGCAGCAAACCCCGGGTGACAGGGGGCTCGACTAATGAAAAACTGTTTTTT.

The sample holds a few counts of this clone. The chain joins TRBV29-1 to TRBJ2-2; D is possibly TRBD2 (8 bases). Germline V gives CDR1 SQVTM, CDR2 ANQGSEA. The ends were cut back, 6 bases at V and 4 bases at J, with 15 bases in the middle. The CDR3 length is 14 residues. DNA for the CDR3: TGCAGCGTGGGGGACAGCGGGAGCACCGGGGAGCTGTTTTTT. The encoded protein is CSVGDSGSTGELFF.

This chain connects TRBV2 to TRBJ2-3, with 15 bases fitting TRBD2. The germline V gene has CDR1 SNHLY and CDR2 FYNNEI. This CDR3 has 18 amino acids. V lost 2 bases, J lost 3 bases, and 6 bases stayed unmatched. CDR3 amino acids: CASSEPGTSGGKTDTQYF. CDR3 DNA: TGTGCCAGCAGTGAACCCGGGACTAGCGGGGGGAAAACAGATACGCAGTATTTT. The variable domain in full, completed from reference TRBV2 and TRBJ2-3, reads EPEVTQTPSHQVTQMGQEVILRCVPISNHLYFYWYRQILGQKVEFLVSFYNNEISEKSEIFDDQFSVERPDGSNFTLKIRSTKLEDSAMYFCASSEPGTSGGKTDTQYFGPGTRLTVL.

Remarks on this clone: Different DNA sequences within this sample yield the same CDR3. The chain combines TRBV5-1 with TRBJ2-3; 9 positions match TRBD1. V was pared by 2 bases and J by 2 bases, with 3 bases of the junction left unmatched. This CDR3 region has 15 residues. CDR1 SGHRS and CDR2 YFSETQ come from the germline V gene. CDR3 nucleotide sequence: TGCGCCAGCAGCTTCGGGACAGGGAACACAGATACGCAGTATTTT. It codes for CASSFGTGNTDTQYF.

This clone was found a few times. The chain combines TRBV28 with TRBJ2-7, with TRBD2 identical over 7 bases. Germline CDR1 and CDR2: MDHEN and SYDVKM. Losses at the gene ends were 7 bases for V and 6 bases for J; bases not matched to a gene: 9. This CDR3 region has 13 residues. This CDR3 reads CASIPRSGGEQYF. The CDR3 region has the DNA TGTGCCAGCATCCCTCGTTCGGGGGGCGAGCAGTACTTC.

A few counts support this clone. J is TRBJ2-7 and V is TRBV30, with TRBD2 identical over 13 bases. Germline V gene sequence: CDR1 GTSNPN, CDR2 SVGIG (reference sequence). J was trimmed by 5 bases and V by 4 bases; bases with no gene match: 11. The CDR3 runs 16 residues. The CDR3 bases are TGTGCCTGGACCGGACTAGCGGGAGCCGCCAGGGACGAGCAGTACTTC. Its translation is CAWTGLAGAARDEQYF.

The V call is TRBV27, the J call TRBJ1-6; D is undetermined. Germline V lookup: CDR1 MNHEY, CDR2 SMNVEV (reference sequence). This CDR3 region has 12 residues. V shed 9 bases and J shed 5 bases, with 8 bases lying between them. The CDR3 DNA reads TGTGCCAGTGGCGGTAATAATTCACCCCTCCACTTT. This encodes CASGGNNSPLHF.

This clone was seen only a few times. This sequence joins TRBV30 and TRBJ2-2; the D gene is possibly TRBD1 (6 bases). The CDR3 covers 13 residues. V shed 4 bases and J shed 5 bases, with 11 bases lying between them. Germline CDR1 is GTSNPN and CDR2 is SVGIG (reference sequence). The CDR3 nucleotides read TGTGCCTGGACAGGGGTCGGAACCGGGGAGCTGTTTTTT. This codes for CAWTGVGTGELFF.

This clone was counted a few times. The CDR3 nucleotides are TGTGCCAGCAGTGTGACAGGGGACAACGACAGATGGTATTTT. Its translation: CASSVTGDNDRWYF. This chain connects TRBV6-1 to TRBJ2-3; 8 nucleotides align to TRBD1. Germline CDR1 MNHNS, CDR2 SASEGT. The CDR3 sequence is 14 residues long. With V trimmed by 4 bases and J by 14 bases, 14 bases remained unmatched.

The chain links TRBV2 to TRBJ1-5, with 8 bases fitting TRBD1. V was pared by 4 bases and J by 5 bases, with 7 bases of the junction left unmatched. Germline V gene data show CDR1 as SNHLY and CDR2 as FYNNEI. CDR3 length: 15 amino acids. This CDR3 is CASSVGQGFYQPQHF. Written as DNA, the CDR3 is TGTGCCAGCAGTGTAGGACAGGGATTTTATCAGCCCCAGCATTTT.

This clone turned up a few times. The chain carries TRBV7-8 and TRBJ2-6; 7 bases line up with TRBD1. V shed 4 bases, J shed 0 bases, and the junction held 12 bases outside the gene matches. The CDR3 extends over 19 amino acids. Germline V lookup: CDR1 SGHVS, CDR2 FQNEAQ. In DNA form, the CDR3 reads TGTGCCAGCAGCTCATTATCGGGACAGTTCCTCTCTGGGGCCAACGTCCTGACTTTC. Translation gives CASSSLSGQFLSGANVLTF.

This clone was observed a handful of times. The chain joins TRBV9 to TRBJ2-4, with 10 positions matching TRBD2. This CDR3 region has 16 residues. The V and J ends lost 3 bases and 3 bases, in that order; junction bases with no gene match: 6. Germline CDR1 is SGDLS and CDR2 is YYNGEE. In nucleotides, the CDR3 is TGTGCCAGCAGCGAAGGTAGCGGGGGGTTCAAAAACATTCAGTACTTC. It is translated as CASSEGSGGFKNIQYF.

V usage is TRBV7-2 and J usage is TRBJ2-5, with 8 nucleotides matching TRBD2. Germline values: CDR1 SGHTA, CDR2 FQGNSA. This CDR3 contains 17 residues. Germline trimming cut 1 base from V and 5 bases from J; bases unmatched to any gene: 12. The CDR3 nucleotides are TGTGCCAGCAGCTTAGGGATCCGGCGGGGGGCTGAGGAGACCCAGTACTTC. It translates to CASSLGIRRGAEETQYF. The whole variable domain, remainder taken from reference TRBV7-2 and TRBJ2-5, is GAGVSQSPSNKVTEKGKDVELRCDPISGHTALYWYRQSLGQGLEFLIYFQGNSAPDKSGLPSDRFSAERTGGSVSTLTIQRTQQEDSAVYLCASSLGIRRGAEETQYFGPGTRLLVL.

This clone appeared a few times. This chain uses TRBV30 with TRBJ2-5; a possible D gene is TRBD1 (5 bases). The ends were cut back, 0 bases at V and 4 bases at J, with 9 bases in the middle. Per germline, CDR1 GTSNPN and CDR2 SVGIG (reference sequence). This CDR3 is built from 13 residues. CDR3 in amino acids: CAWSVGRGETQYF. The CDR3 DNA is TGTGCCTGGAGTGTAGGTAGGGGAGAGACCCAGTACTTC.

This clone occurred a few times. The rearrangement uses TRBV7-2 and TRBJ1-3; D not resolved. CDR3 length equals 14 residues. Germline V gene sequence: CDR1 SGHTA, CDR2 FQGNSA. V gave up 1 base and J gave up 4 bases, with 8 bases separating them. The CDR3 nucleotides are TGTGCCAGCAGCTTAGGGGCCCTCGGAAACACCATATATTTT. Its translation: CASSLGALGNTIYF.